The TCR beta chain under discussion was sequenced for a study of Graves' ophthalmopathy and Graves' hyperthyroidism (dated by TCRdb to the late 2010s). Regarding the complete study: Peripheral blood was collected at initial diagnosis, prior to any treatment. After sampling, hyperthyroidism patients received methimazole starting at 30 mg daily, and ophthalmopathy patients received high-dose intravenous methylprednisolone. In total, 135 blood samples were TCR-sequenced: 40 to 45 ophthalmopathy, approximately 75 hyperthyroidism and some 17 hyperthyroidism-to-ophthalmopathy patients. For independent validation, a separate cohort was made up of 18 hyperthyroidism patients plus 17 patients who later progressed from hyperthyroidism to ophthalmopathy. A discovery set of 100 patients (43 ophthalmopathy, approximately 58 stable hyperthyroidism) was enrolled to explore V-J signatures distinguishing ophthalmopathy from hyperthyroidism. The 75 to 100 discovery patients were randomly divided into training and test sets at a 7:3 ratio. TCR beta repertoire signatures were used to distinguish Graves' ophthalmopathy from Graves' hyperthyroidism and to predict progression to ophthalmopathy. In five or six hyperthyroidism patients, T-cell repertoires of thyroid tissue and blood were compared. Here is what the overall study found, with its caveats: The 13-signature model separated ophthalmopathy from stable hyperthyroidism with 85% to 90% sensitivity and almost 84% specificity in cross-validation, and 80%/75% in the test set. In validation, the model predicted ophthalmopathy progression with about 71% sensitivity and roughly 72% specificity; 12 predicted patients were CT-confirmed with GO in a median of approximately 6.2 months. Among expanded thyroid clonotypes with frequency above 0.001, most also showed up in blood, which suggests that blood repertoires may reflect the thyroid immune response. Sample size was not statistically predetermined, and group allocation was not concealed from the investigators.

The germline V gene provides CDR1 MNHEY and CDR2 SVGEGT. From the cysteine through the phenylalanine, the CDR3 covers 10 amino acids. The only DNA kept is the CDR3, 30 bases in frame from the first base. A distance of 5 bases separates the germline ends of V and J, which lose 6 bases and 5 bases respectively. Ten or more counts support this clonotype. Its antigen is still unknown. The record has no base qualities; no much larger clone is one base away. For repertoire sequencing, the TCR beta CDR3 regions were amplified from RNA transcripts. HTBI primers and the Qiagen OneStep RT-PCR kit were used in a first-round RT-PCR, which was followed by a second-round multiplex PCR, size selection and purification. The libraries underwent paired-end sequencing with 100 bp reads on an Illumina HiSeq2000. The original methods were these. SOAPnuke was used to process the reads, throwing out any read that had adapters, had uncalled bases, had a mean Phred below 15, or lacked an exact constant-primer or identifier match. COPE v1.2.5 was used to merge high-quality paired reads. Each unique nucleotide sequence was defined as a clonotype, and clonotypes were aligned to IMGT TRB V, D and J references with MiTCR v1.1. Only V-J combinations with frequency above 0.0001 were analysed, covering around 99% of repertoires. For each V-J combination, a TCR clonal expansion and chaos score was defined as the ratio of F50 clonal expansion to chaos observed in the TCRdist matrix. Welch's t-statistics and random forest were used to reduce features to 10 to 15 V-J combinations, which were fed into a naive Bayes classifier. Thyroid-blood repertoire similarity was quantified with the Morisita-Horn index. TCRdb reworked the public reads: Q25 trimming with fastp, MiXCR clone assembly, productive beta chains retained. Rows with one shared CDR3 protein collapse into an entry with the most common genes and DNA. The V and J calls and clone size are TCRdb's, not the authors'. The sample table shows some 390,000 distinct CDR3 sequences, and approximately 20% are seen once. In total, the top ten clones hold 1.5% to 2% of the sample.

The ophthalmopathy patients had moderately to severely active disease, with a Clinical Activity Score of 3 or higher, a NOSPECS grade of 4 or higher, and a disease duration of less than 3 months. Patients with other autoimmune diseases, uncontrolled infections, pregnancy or lactation were excluded. Clinical symptoms, serum thyroxine, TRAb, thyroid ultrasound and orbital computed tomography formed the basis of the diagnosis. Ficoll-Paque density gradient centrifugation was used to isolate PBMCs from about 10 ml of fresh peripheral blood. Trizol reagent was used to extract the total RNA, and its quality was then checked on an Agilent 2100 Bioanalyzer.

Sequencing was done on a sample of peripheral blood. The chain is assembled from TRBV6-2 or TRBV6-3 and TRBJ2-7, with TRBD1 tentatively as D gene (5 bases match). The source of this sequence is a young woman with Graves' ophthalmopathy. Donor details come from another sample of the same person, matched by shared clones. The CDR3 is CASRDNEQYF. The DNA is TGTGCCAGCAGGGACAACGAGCAGTACTTC.